Shown below are 26 T cell receptor beta chains from a single sample sequenced in a study of T cell repertoires in cytomegalovirus infection. TCRdb re-called the reads through MiXCR, storing one row per CDR3 protein. The repertoire includes about 350,000 distinct CDR3 sequences, about 35% of them detected once, and approximately 12% sits in the top ten. These receptors lack a known antigen. Sequenced here: cultured PBMCs, sampled from culture after CMV antigen stimulation. Receptor source: a human donor in good health (CMV status not recorded). Some clones in this sample may be carry-over from other donors' samples.

This clonotype has a count of ten or more. The rearrangement links TRBV4-1 to TRBJ2-5; perhaps TRBD1 as D (6 bases). The CDR3 length is 16 residues. Germline values: CDR1 MGHRA, CDR2 YSYEKL. Trimming removed 1 base from V and 4 bases from J, with 16 bases in between. For the CDR3, the DNA is TGCGCCAGCAGCCAAGGGCCACAGGGAAAAGTAGAGACCCAGTACTTC. It translates to CASSQGPQGKVETQYF.

This chain links TRBV28 with TRBJ2-7; D possibly uses TRBD1 or TRBD2 (5 bases each). V lost 3 bases and J lost 2, with 8 bases in between. The germline gives CDR1 MDHEN, CDR2 SYDVKM. The CDR3 runs 13 residues. CDR3 bases: TGTGCCAGCAGTTTCGGGGCCCCCTACGAGCAGTACTTC. It translates to CASSFGAPYEQYF.

This sequence joins TRBV10-2 and TRBJ2-1, with TRBD2 as a possible D gene (5 bases). Germline assignment: CDR1 WSHSY and CDR2 SAAADI. The CDR3 is made up of 17 amino acids. Trimming removed 2 bases from V and 4 bases from J, with 18 bases in between. The CDR3 nucleotides read TGCGCCAGCAGTGAGAGGGAGTTCGGGAAATATTACAATGAGCAGTTCTTC. It codes for CASSEREFGKYYNEQFF.

The V and J genes are TRBV2 and TRBJ2-1, with D perhaps TRBD1 (5 bases). V lost 8 bases, J lost 0 bases, and 11 bases lay in between. Germline loops: CDR1 SNHLY, CDR2 FYNNEI. The CDR3 sequence is 14 residues long. The CDR3 loop reads CASVDTSSYNEQFF. The CDR3 DNA follows: TGTGCCAGCGTGGACACGAGCTCCTACAATGAGCAGTTCTTC. The full variable domain, its missing parts supplied by reference TRBV2 and TRBJ2-1, is EPEVTQTPSHQVTQMGQEVILRCVPISNHLYFYWYRQILGQKVEFLVSFYNNEISEKSEIFDDQFSVERPDGSNFTLKIRSTKLEDSAMYFCASVDTSSYNEQFFGPGTRLTVL.

This clonotype showed up just a few times. The chain employs TRBV27 and TRBJ1-6, with 10 bases matching TRBD1. Germline lookup yields CDR1 MNHEY and CDR2 SMNVEV (reference sequence). The V gene end was trimmed by 6 bases and the J gene end by 9 bases; junction bases not matched to a gene: 8. The CDR3 extends over 15 amino acids. The CDR3 coding sequence is TGTGCCAGCAGGAGACAGGGGGCGCGAAGTTCACCCCTCCACTTT. It is translated as CASRRQGARSSPLHF.

This clonotype was seen at least ten times. The chain links TRBV20-1 to TRBJ2-1, with 8 bases matching TRBD2. J gave up 4 bases and V 6 bases, and 2 bases lay outside the gene matches. The CDR3 is 12 residues long. Germline CDR1 DFQATT, CDR2 SNEGSKA (reference sequence). CDR3 nucleotide sequence: TGCAGTGCCCAGCGGGAGTACAATGAGCAGTTCTTC. This encodes CSAQREYNEQFF.

The rearrangement joins TRBV6-4 to TRBJ1-1; D is unresolved. CDR1 is MRHNA and CDR2 is SNTAGT in the germline V gene. The ends were cut back, 4 bases at V and 1 base at J, with 7 bases in the middle. The CDR3 is 13 residues long. DNA of the CDR3: TGTGCCAGCAGTGCATCACAGAACACTGAAGCTTTCTTT. It specifies CASSASQNTEAFF.

The gene calls are TRBV24-1 and TRBJ2-1; 13 bases fit TRBD2. J lost 8 bases, V lost 10 bases, and 7 bases had no gene match. Germline V gene lookup returns CDR1 KGHDR and CDR2 SFDVKD. This CDR3 region has 14 residues. DNA for the CDR3: TGTGCCACGAGGACTAGCGGGAGTATGGATGAGCAGTTCTTC. This translates into CATRTSGSMDEQFF.

In this sample, this clonotype turned up a few times. The chain uses TRBV5-4 and TRBJ2-3, with TRBD2 matching 12 bases. This CDR3 comprises 16 residues. Germline loops: CDR1 SGHNT, CDR2 YYREEE (reference sequence). V lost 9 bases, J lost 1 base, and 9 bases stayed unmatched. The CDR3 nucleotides read TGTGCCACTCGGACTAGCGGGACGTACCGCACAGATACGCAGTATTTT. It is translated as CATRTSGTYRTDTQYF.

V is TRBV20-1 and J is TRBJ2-3, with 7 bases matching TRBD2. The CDR3 runs 15 residues. V shed 6 bases and J 2 bases; nucleotides not matched to a gene: 11. Germline loops: CDR1 DFQATT, CDR2 SNEGSKA (reference sequence). As DNA, the CDR3 is TGCAGTGCATCCACCTCGGGGGGAACCACAGATACGCAGTATTTT. It codes for CSASTSGGTTDTQYF.

There are many counts of this clonotype. The chain has TRBV7-8 and TRBJ2-7; 8 bases align to TRBD2. The CDR3 runs to 16 residues. V lost 2 bases to trimming and J lost 0 bases; unmatched junction nucleotides: 6. Germline loops: CDR1 SGHVS, CDR2 FQNEAQ. The CDR3 protein is CASSLTSGQSSYEQYV. CDR3 nucleotide sequence: TGTGCCAGCAGCTTAACTAGCGGACAATCCTCCTACGAGCAGTACGTC.

In DNA, the CDR3 is TGTGCCAGCATCACTCTGGACTATGGCTACACCTTC. This translates into CASITLDYGYTF. This chain connects TRBV12-3 or TRBV12-4 to TRBJ1-2; D remains unclear. The CDR3 spans 12 residues. The V end lost 7 bases, the J end lost 3 bases, and 9 bases lay between the germline ends.

The CDR3 nucleotides are TGTGCCAGCAGCCAAGGTCACGTCACTGAAGCTTTCTTT. Its protein product is CASSQGHVTEAFF. The chain employs TRBV3-1 and TRBJ1-1, with D unresolved. V shed 1 base and J shed 4 bases, with 7 bases lying between them. This CDR3 contains 13 residues. Germline lookup yields CDR1 LGHDT and CDR2 YNNKEL (reference sequence). The full variable domain, rest sourced from reference TRBV3-1 and TRBJ1-1, is DTAVSQTPKYLVTQMGNDKSIKCEQNLGHDTMYWYKQDSKKFLKIMFSYNNKELIINETVPNRFSPKSPDKAHLNLHINSLELGDSAVYFCASSQGHVTEAFFGQGTRLTVV.

This chain joins TRBV9 and TRBJ2-3; 9 nucleotides agree with TRBD2. CDR3 length: 17 amino acids. Germline trimming cut 0 bases from V and 6 bases from J; bases unmatched to any gene: 11. CDR1 and CDR2 from the germline V gene are SGDLS and YYNGEE. This CDR3 reads CASSVEPAGGPRDTQYF. For the CDR3, the DNA is TGTGCCAGCAGCGTAGAACCCGCGGGAGGGCCTCGGGATACGCAGTATTTT.

This clonotype was observed a handful of times. The chain employs TRBV7-9 and TRBJ1-2; D uncertain. This CDR3 has 12 amino acids. Per the germline V gene, CDR1 is SEHNR and CDR2 is FQNEAQ (reference sequence). V was cut by 5 bases and J by 7 bases, with 11 bases left in between. CDR3 DNA sequence: TGTGCCAGCAGCCTTGTTCTTTCTGGCTACACCTTC. Its protein is CASSLVLSGYTF.

The CDR3 reads CASSQEGAEGGYTF. The CDR3 DNA reads TGCGCCAGCAGCCAGGAGGGGGCTGAGGGTGGCTACACCTTC. V gene TRBV4-3 combines with J gene TRBJ1-2; 7 bases agree with TRBD1. CDR1 is LGHNA and CDR2 is YSLEER in the germline V gene. The CDR3 is made up of 14 amino acids. After removal of 3 bases from V and 7 bases from J, the junction contained 8 bases not matched to a gene.

In this sample, this clonotype turned up once. V and J are TRBV12-3 or TRBV12-4 and TRBJ1-5; no clear D. The CDR3 runs 12 residues. The ends were cut back, 0 bases at V and 9 bases at J, with 6 bases in the middle. The CDR3 region has the DNA TGTGCCAGCAGTTTAGCCCCCTGGCCCCAGCATTTT. This encodes CASSLAPWPQHF.

The chain recombines TRBV6-6 with TRBJ2-3, with 10 bases that match TRBD1. After removal of 2 bases from V and 3 bases from J, the junction contained 8 bases not matched to a gene. Germline V gene sequence: CDR1 MNHNY, CDR2 SVGAGI (reference sequence). The CDR3 loop spans 17 amino acids. This CDR3 reads CASSYDPDRGLTDTQYF. The CDR3 DNA is TGTGCCAGCAGTTACGACCCGGACAGGGGGTTAACAGATACGCAGTATTTT.

This clonotype was seen more than once but under ten times. The V call is TRBV3-1, the J call TRBJ2-1; a possible D gene is TRBD2 (6 bases). The germline CDR1 and CDR2 sequences are LGHDT and YNNKEL (reference sequence). Trimming left V 0 bases short and J 2 bases short, with 11 bases between. The CDR3 has 16 amino acids. The DNA for the CDR3 is TGTGCCAGCAGCCAAGATGTGGGGGGAACCTACAATGAGCAGTTCTTC. Translated, it gives CASSQDVGGTYNEQFF.

CDR3 nucleotide sequence: TGTGCCAGCAGGATAAGCGGGAGGGCCGGCAATGAGCAGTTCTTC. This codes for CASRISGRAGNEQFF. This chain connects TRBV5-8 to TRBJ2-1; 10 positions match TRBD2. There are 15 residues in the CDR3. Germline CDR1 is SGHTS and CDR2 is YDEGEE. The V gene end was trimmed by 5 bases and the J gene end by 6 bases; junction bases not matched to a gene: 8.

This clonotype was detected a few times. The chain combines TRBV18 with TRBJ1-4; no firm D call. Germline lookup yields CDR1 KGHSH and CDR2 LQKENI. Between the trimmed V and J ends, which lost 6 bases and 8 bases, there was a span of 7 bases. The CDR3 runs to 11 residues. The CDR3 spells CASSEREKLFF. CDR3 bases: TGTGCCAGCTCCGAGAGGGAAAAACTGTTTTTT.

V and J are TRBV30 and TRBJ1-3; TRBD1 might be the D (5 bases). The CDR3 totals 13 residues. V was trimmed by 4 bases and J by 4 bases, leaving 11 bases between them. Germline CDR1 and CDR2: GTSNPN and SVGIG (reference sequence). This chain's CDR3 is CAWNSGLGNTIYF. CDR3 nucleotide sequence: TGTGCCTGGAACTCGGGGCTCGGAAACACCATATATTTT.

This chain joins TRBV7-6 and TRBJ2-3, with 7 bases matching TRBD2. This CDR3 region has 15 residues. Germline lookup yields CDR1 SGHVS and CDR2 FNYEAQ. Germline trimming cut 4 bases from V and 1 base from J; bases unmatched to any gene: 5. The CDR3 DNA reads TGTGCCAGCAGCTATCGGGGAGGGGGCACAGATACGCAGTATTTT. The encoded protein is CASSYRGGGTDTQYF.

In its sample, this clonotype was seen a few times. V and J are TRBV6-2 or TRBV6-3 and TRBJ2-5, with 7 bases aligning to TRBD1. The CDR3 length is 13 residues. V was clipped by 6 bases and J by 2 bases; unmatched bases: 3. Germline values: CDR1 MNHEY, CDR2 SVGEGT. The CDR3 reads CASRDRSQETQYF. The CDR3 DNA reads TGTGCCAGCAGGGACAGGTCGCAAGAGACCCAGTACTTC.

J is TRBJ1-1 and V is TRBV20-1; D gene unclear. Germline CDR1 DFQATT, CDR2 SNEGSKA (reference sequence). The ends were cut back, 2 bases at V and 8 bases at J, with 15 bases in the middle. This CDR3 has 13 residues. CDR3: CSARNPWGWEAFF. The CDR3 DNA reads as TGCAGTGCTAGAAACCCCTGGGGATGGGAAGCTTTCTTT.

The chain recombines TRBV20-1 with TRBJ2-1; the D gene is possibly TRBD2 (5 bases). The CDR3 extends over 16 amino acids. The germline V and J ends were trimmed by 0 bases and 0 bases, with 12 bases remaining between them. Germline V gene sequence: CDR1 DFQATT, CDR2 SNEGSKA (reference sequence). CDR3 sequence: CSARDLTGNSYNEQFF. The DNA of the CDR3 is TGCAGTGCTAGAGATTTAACGGGAAACTCCTACAATGAGCAGTTCTTC.